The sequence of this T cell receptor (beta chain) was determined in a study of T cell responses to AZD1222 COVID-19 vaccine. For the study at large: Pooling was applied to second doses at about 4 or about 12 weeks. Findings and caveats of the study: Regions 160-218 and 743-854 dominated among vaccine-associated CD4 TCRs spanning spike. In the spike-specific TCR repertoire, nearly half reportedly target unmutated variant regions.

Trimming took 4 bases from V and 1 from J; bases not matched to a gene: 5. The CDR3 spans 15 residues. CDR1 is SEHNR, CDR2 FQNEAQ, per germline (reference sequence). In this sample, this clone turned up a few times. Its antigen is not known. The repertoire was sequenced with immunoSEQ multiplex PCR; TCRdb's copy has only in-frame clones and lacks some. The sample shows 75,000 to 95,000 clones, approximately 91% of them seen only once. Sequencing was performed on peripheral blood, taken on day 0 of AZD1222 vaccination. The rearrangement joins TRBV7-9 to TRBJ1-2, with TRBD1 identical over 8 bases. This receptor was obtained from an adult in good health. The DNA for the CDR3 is TGTGCCAGCAGCTCCTGGACAGGGAGTAACTATGGCTACACCTTC. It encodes CASSSWTGSNYGYTF.